The rows below give T cell receptor beta chains drawn from one sample of a study of blood T cell repertoires in COVID-19. TCRdb's table, derived via immunoSEQ multiplex PCR, lists solely in-frame clones and lacks some. There are fewer than 200,000 clones in the sample; roughly 90% occur only once, and 3% to 4.5% lies in the top ten. Material: peripheral blood. The receptors shown here come from a woman aged 55-69 years who had recovered from COVID-19. The CDR3 runs from the conserved cysteine through the conserved F or W. A D gene is named only where the DNA matches it firmly. The listing skips clone size in some rows; elsewhere it reads once, few, many or a size class.

J gene,V gene,D gene,clone size,CDR3 DNA,CDR3 protein
TRBJ1-1,TRBV5-1,TRBD1,few,TGCGCCAGCAGCTTGACCGGGACAGGCGGTGGGTACACTGAAGCTTTCTTT,CASSLTGTGGGYTEAFF
TRBJ2-3,TRBV9,TRBD2,.,TGTGCCAGCAGCCCGAACTCGGGGGGAGATACGCAGTATTTT,CASSPNSGGDTQYF
TRBJ2-2,TRBV11-2,TRBD2,once,TGTGCCAGCAGCTTAGTTTGGGGGGGACGGATGTCGAACACCGGGGAGCTGTTTTTT,CASSLVWGGRMSNTGELFF
TRBJ2-3,TRBV29-1,TRBD1,.,TGCAGCGTGGACAGGGCAACAGATACGCAGTATTTT,CSVDRATDTQYF
TRBJ1-2,TRBV5-1,TRBD1,.,TGCGCCAGCAGCTTGGAGGGGGCGAGCAGGGGCTACACCTTC,CASSLEGASRGYTF
TRBJ1-6,TRBV19,TRBD1,.,TGTGCCAGTAGTAAGACAGGGGGCGCCGATTCACCCCTCCACTTT,CASSKTGGADSPLHF
TRBJ1-5,TRBV4-1,.,.,TGCGCCAGCAGCCAATGGGAGGGAGGCAATCAGCCCCAGCATTTT,CASSQWEGGNQPQHF
TRBJ1-1,TRBV7-9,.,.,TGTGCCAGCAGCCGCACGGGGAGAGGCACTGAAGCTTTCTTT,CASSRTGRGTEAFF
TRBJ1-6,TRBV5-1,.,.,TGCGCCAGCAGCTTTGCGGGTAATTCACCCCTCCACTTT,CASSFAGNSPLHF
TRBJ1-2,TRBV6-5,.,.,TGTGCCAGCAGTCTTGACAGGATCTATGGCTACACCTTC,CASSLDRIYGYTF